Detailed here is one T cell receptor beta chain. Its antigen has not been determined. Base quality data are lacking; no much larger clone is found one base away. The library came from the immunoSEQ multiplex PCR assay. For the multiplex PCR, a mixture combining 60 forward primers for TCR Vbeta segments and 13 reverse primers for TCR Jbeta segments was used. Amplification of the CDR3 region of rearranged TCR beta genes was performed with a multiplex PCR assay on genomic DNA. On the Illumina HiSeq System, the amplified TCR beta libraries were sequenced as 87-base-pair reads. Processing in the source paper ran as follows. Across the 600 to 700 repertoires, a later analysis counted 78 million or so unique TCR beta chains, around 10 million of which were shared by at least two donors. Raw reads were error-corrected and collapsed into unique sequences by a nearest-neighbor algorithm in which closely related sequences were merged to remove PCR and sequencing errors. V, D and J gene segments were assigned by aligning CDR3 sequences to IMGT reference sequences. Each retained sequence needed at least a six-nucleotide match to both a V gene segment and a J gene segment. Rearrangements were called productive when the CDR3 lacked stop codons and stayed in frame with V and J; all others were non-productive. Following IMGT convention, CDR3 was defined as the stretch from the second conserved V-encoded cysteine up to the conserved J-encoded phenylalanine. Sequences without an unambiguous match to a single V gene segment were excluded from the earlier analysis of about 630 of the donors. In an earlier analysis of roughly 500 of the donors, V segments were called functional above 56.7% productive rearrangements and were called segregating when the between-donor standard deviation exceeded 5%. To diagnose cytomegalovirus status from the catalog of TCR beta chain sequences, a statistical classification framework was built. V and J gene assignment, in a later analysis, came from comparing TCR nucleotide sequences with IMGT/GENE-DB human TR gene sequences. In a later analysis, CDR3 sequences and most-parsimonious VDJ recombination scenarios were assigned using the TCRdist pipeline. In a later analysis, each TCR beta chain was defined by its CDR3 amino acid sequence together with its V-gene family, and reads without a unique V-gene family were excluded. As a way to deal with suspected cross-contamination and a sequencing artifact, a later analysis dropped roughly 600 nucleotide sequences that were highly shared and had low generation probability. For each public chain, a later analysis derived a clonal expansion index from normalized ranks of inferred template counts within each repertoire. A later analysis computed generation probabilities with a VDJ recombination model fitted to out-of-frame rearrangements, and checked the results against IGoR. In a later analysis, TCR-TCR, TCR-HLA and TCR-CMV co-occurrence was scored with hypergeometric tests, and a repertoire-size bias correction was applied to TCR pairs. A later analysis estimated false discovery rates by permuting HLA or CMV assignments 20 times. In a later analysis, co-occurring TCRs were grouped with DBSCAN, and TCRdist sequence similarity was added when clustering was performed within HLA-allele-positive subsets. For co-occurrence clustering, repertoires with fewer than 30,000 or more than 120,000 public chains were excluded, along with four to six repertoires with anomalous nucleotide sharing. The table was pulled from immuneACCESS by TCRdb, which kept in-frame rearrangements only. Such tables lose some clones; where checked, under half of the loss comes from unresolved V genes, and the rest has no known cause. V, J and clone size derive from that table, while D and trimming were established from the DNA sequence. Recorded for this sample are over 200,000 clones; just under 85% of them occurred a single time. Clones ranked in the top ten supply 0.55% to 0.7% of the sample.

This sample is part of a study of cytomegalovirus exposure and HLA in healthy donors (dated by TCRdb to between 2016 and 2019). About the investigation overall: According to an earlier analysis of a few hundred of the donors, some 180 million T cells yielded some 120 million unique TCR beta sequences and 276 Gb of sequence data. An early release that covered 500 to 800 HLA-typed donors contained approximately 300 gigabases of sequencing data and approximately 85 million unique TCR sequences. Of the roughly 400 genotyped donors, more than 75% were placed in the genetic ancestry cluster associated with self-reported Caucasian donors. The study was designed to test whether signatures of past pathogen exposure could be identified by cataloging public T cell receptors. The T cell repertoires of 670 or so subjects were profiled by immunosequencing and related to cytomegalovirus serostatus. In addition to the first cohort of around 670 subjects, a separate validation cohort of approximately 130 different subjects was used. High-throughput TCR immunosequencing, statistical association of individual TCRs with disease status, and machine learning were combined to predict cytomegalovirus infection status. A later analysis re-examined previously published TCR beta repertoires from about 670 donors and added high-resolution HLA genotyping to investigate patterns of TCR occurrence. In the later analysis, no new phenotypic data were used to find candidate immune exposures; instead, reliance was placed on TCR beta sequences and their occurrence across donors. To decide whether each TCR beta V gene segment behaved as functional or pseudogenic, an earlier analysis of some 600 of the donors relied on high-throughput TCR beta sequencing. Donor age, sex, ethnicity and CMV serostatus were compiled together with the repertoire data. A later genetic analysis took genome-wide SNP genotypes for about 55% of the 666 donors and used that subset as a discovery cohort. Every repertoire in the discovery cohort had been generated on one and the same sequencing platform. HLA typing covered class I and class II loci at four-digit resolution. The number of donors typed differed by locus, with roughly 629-640 for A, B, C, DRB1 and DQB1, 522 for DQA1, 600 to 610 for DPA1, and some 440 for DPB1. Roughly 5 DR-DQ haplotypes were treated as single units for association and clustering because of strong linkage in the cohort. On average, roughly 200,000 unique TCR beta nucleotide sequences were sequenced per donor among a few hundred genotyped donors of the cohort, with roughly 18% of those sequences being non-productive.

V lost 4 bases and J lost 15 bases, and the count of bases not matched to a germline gene is 5. As encoded in the germline V gene, CDR1 is ENHRY while CDR2 is SYGVKD. Measured from the cysteine to the phenylalanine, the CDR3 is 13 residues long. Of all the DNA, just the CDR3 is kept, 39 bases in frame from base 1. Summary of the overall study and its limitations: In both the original and validation cohorts, the classifier was reported to diagnose cytomegalovirus status with high specificity and sensitivity. Because counts were too low, about 18 rarely observed V segments, including chromosome 9 orphons, were left out of the earlier analysis of several hundred of the donors. Correlated functional status among segregating V segments might be attributable to linkage disequilibrium, but an unknown experimental factor could not be ruled out. Sequencing depth was assumed to be roughly uniform across donors in the presence/absence analyses, though that assumption may not hold. A total of about 180 TCR beta chains were listed by the study as associated with cytomegalovirus. A further reported finding was that TCR beta sequences accurately predicted the HLA-A and HLA-B alleles for most subjects in the first cohort. For the cohort, immune exposure information was limited to CMV serostatus. Strong co-occurrence of HLA alleles, especially DR and DQ, made assigning TCR associations to individual alleles difficult. According to the authors, the approach could potentially be generalized to other disease states and immunological phenotypes. Compared with the roughly 700-donor mean, donors in an Asian-associated ancestry cluster had fewer N-insertions in productive TCRs, according to a later genetic analysis. A group of highly shared sequence variants was considered likely to be a technical artifact of the sequencing pipeline. In a later analysis, most CMV-associated TCR beta chains were found to appear HLA-restricted, with HLA associations seemingly driven largely by CMV exposure. In an earlier analysis of 500 to 650 of the donors, most TCR beta V segments appeared in productive rearrangements about 90% or about 30% of the time, broadly matching IMGT annotations. In a later analysis, HLA-associated TCR beta chains were found to be more clonally expanded and to have lower generation probabilities than equally common non-associated chains. This cohort had only TCR beta chains sequenced, and the lack of alpha or paired-chain data limited which features could be detected. An association between a missense DCLRE1C variant and V-gene and J-gene trimming of TCR beta chains was found in a later genetic analysis and replicated in an independent cohort. Most TCR sequences were observed very rarely across donors, whereas some public TCRs were present in many individuals. A later analysis found that TCR association rates varied across HLA loci, with DRB1 alleles showing the most associated TCRs and HLA-C alleles the fewest. Several of the top co-occurrence clusters appeared to be linked to parvovirus B19, influenza, CMV and Epstein-Barr virus, according to a later analysis. Because the 87-base-pair reads could not distinguish some IMGT-functional V segments, including TRBV6-2 and TRBV6-3, those segments were excluded. HLA typing was unavailable for some donors at each locus, so association tests used only the typed subset. A few of the identified cytomegalovirus-associated TCR beta chains were confirmed in vitro to be specific for cytomegalovirus antigens. At a false discovery rate of 0.05, a later analysis linked approximately 18,000 TCR beta sequences to specific HLA alleles.

In total, fewer than 750 healthy bone marrow donors made up the cohort. Cohort members were all nominally healthy when sampled, although unrecorded immune exposures were likely present. The donor was CMV seronegative and belonged to the group of under 400 seronegative cohort members. A peripheral blood sample was collected from each donor, and TCR beta sequencing was performed on peripheral blood mononuclear cells. The Qiagen DNeasy Blood Extraction Kit was used to extract genomic DNA from the blood cell samples. The sequence joins TRBV10-3 to TRBJ2-1; 14 of the junction bases match TRBD2. This TCR derives from a woman aged 40 to 49 in good health and CMV-seronegative. Sample: PBMCs. The DNA is TGTGCCATCAGTGGACTAGCGGGGGGGCTACTGTTCTTC. The encoded protein is CAISGLAGGLLFF.